This T cell receptor (beta chain) stems from a study of naive and memory T cell subsets. Study findings and constraints: Clonotypes here are unpaired alpha or beta chain sequences. TCR abundance followed a power law differing between naive and memory subsets.

Per the germline V gene, CDR1 is ENHRY and CDR2 is SYGVKD. Unmatched junction bases numbered 7, after V lost 4 bases and J lost 4 bases. There are 15 residues in the CDR3. This clonotype was observed a handful of times. Its antigen remains unidentified. An equimolar mix of two oligonucleotides served as the beta constant-region primer for TRBC1 and TRBC2. Ligated cDNA was amplified by four rounds of PCR with nested alpha and beta constant-region primers and SP2. Ligation attached a single-stranded oligonucleotide with a 12-nucleotide UMI and the SP2 primer to the cDNA 3' end. TCRdb re-derived calls from the UMI-ligation and nested PCR reads in MiXCR, one entry per CDR3 protein. The sample lists just over 80,000 distinct CDR3 sequences; about 8.2% were seen once.

Sequenced material: naive CD8+ T cells from blood. The sequence was obtained from a human donor in good health. The genes are TRBV10-3 and TRBJ2-5, with 9 bases aligning to TRBD2. CDR3 region: CAISGYSGRGETQYF. For the CDR3, the DNA is TGTGCCATCAGTGGGTATAGCGGGAGAGGAGAGACCCAGTACTTC.